A single sample gave rise to the 22 T cell receptor beta chains below, sequenced in a study of long-term antiretroviral therapy in people with HIV. Run at survey level, the immunoSEQ assay was version v3.0. Repertoires were generated with immunoSEQ multiplex PCR, while TCRdb's copy carries only in-frame clones and drops some. The sample holds about 19,000 clones, roughly 87% seen once. The sample consisted of unsorted PBMCs, taken 2.1 years after starting antiretroviral therapy. The receptors were gathered from a man aged 18 to 30 with HIV.

The chain carries TRBV6-5 and TRBJ2-7; 8 positions match TRBD2. The CDR3 covers 15 residues. Germline V gene data show CDR1 as MNHEY and CDR2 as SVGAGI. The V gene end was trimmed by 5 bases and the J gene end by 0 bases; junction bases not matched to a gene: 6. Here the CDR3 DNA reads TGTGCCAGCAGTCCCCGGGGGGGCTTCTCCTACGAGCAGTACTTC. Residues: CASSPRGGFSYEQYF.

V gene TRBV5-1 combines with J gene TRBJ2-5; 8 nucleotides agree with TRBD2. Germline V gene data show CDR1 as SGHRS and CDR2 as YFSETQ. Unmatched junction bases numbered 6, after V lost 3 bases and J lost 5 bases. The CDR3 has 14 amino acids. The chain's CDR3 is CASSYSGEWETQYF. The CDR3 DNA sequence: TGCGCCAGCAGCTATAGCGGGGAGTGGGAGACCCAGTACTTC.

This rearrangement joins TRBV7-2 to TRBJ2-1, with 7 bases that match TRBD2. Looked up from germline, CDR1 is SGHTA and CDR2 is FQGNSA. The CDR3 is 18 residues long. The V segment lost 2 bases and the J segment 2 bases; nucleotides outside the gene matches: 12. CDR3 sequence: CASSLTGLAGEAYNEQFF. The CDR3 DNA reads TGTGCCAGCAGCTTAACGGGATTGGCGGGAGAAGCCTACAATGAGCAGTTCTTC.

This chain links TRBV29-1 with TRBJ2-2; 12 bases map to TRBD2. Germline V lookup: CDR1 SQVTM, CDR2 ANQGSEA. V lost 4 bases to trimming and J lost 4 bases; unmatched junction nucleotides: 4. The CDR3 has 15 residues. The CDR3 nucleotides are TGCAGCGTTGTTCTAGCGGGAGGGCTCACCGGGGAGCTGTTTTTT. The encoded protein is CSVVLAGGLTGELFF.

The chain recombines TRBV5-1 with TRBJ1-5, with unresolved D. Germline CDR1 reads SGHRS; CDR2 reads YFSETQ. Trimming took 4 bases from V and 2 from J, leaving 7 bases between them. CDR3 length: 13 amino acids. CDR3 amino acids: CASSVEGNQPQHF. CDR3 sequence (DNA): TGCGCCAGCAGCGTAGAAGGCAATCAGCCCCAGCATTTT.

The chain links TRBV5-8 to TRBJ2-7; D is undetermined. The CDR3 is made up of 14 amino acids. Germline assignment: CDR1 SGHTS and CDR2 YDEGEE. The germline V and J ends were trimmed by 2 bases and 0 bases, with 9 bases remaining between them. This CDR3 reads CASSFPDLSYEQYF. The CDR3 DNA follows: TGTGCCAGCAGCTTCCCCGACCTCTCCTACGAGCAGTACTTC.

The chain recombines TRBV7-9 with TRBJ2-3; 14 bases are shared with TRBD2. The CDR3 runs to 16 residues. Germline trimming cut 4 bases from V and 14 bases from J; bases unmatched to any gene: 14. Germline CDR1 and CDR2: SEHNR and FQNEAQ (reference sequence). CDR3 residues: CASSSLGTSGGPFGYF. CDR3 DNA sequence: TGTGCCAGCAGCTCGCTGGGGACTAGCGGGGGACCGTTTGGGTATTTT. Drawing the rest from reference TRBV7-9 and TRBJ2-3, the complete variable domain is DTGVSQNPRHKITKRGQNVTFRCDPISEHNRLYWYRQTLGQGPEFLTYFQNEAQLEKSRLLSDRFSAERPKGSFSTLEIQRTEQGDSAMYLCASSSLGTSGGPFGYFGPGTRLTVL.

The genes are TRBV19 and TRBJ1-3; 7 bases map to TRBD1. This CDR3 region has 14 residues. Germline V CDR1 and CDR2: LNHDA, SQIVND (reference sequence). Trimming at V came to 6 bases and at J to 0 bases, leaving 2 bases not matched to a gene. DNA for the CDR3: TGTGCCAGTAGGACAGGGAGCTCTGGAAACACCATATATTTT. It translates to CASRTGSSGNTIYF.

This clone is classed as medium-sized. Other DNA sequences in the same sample also yield this CDR3. The chain combines TRBV18 with TRBJ1-2; D uncertain. Between the trimmed V and J ends, which lost 3 bases and 0 bases, there was a span of 11 bases. The CDR3 has 15 residues. Per germline, CDR1 KGHSH and CDR2 LQKENI. CDR3 loop: CASSPPAGTNYGYTF. The CDR3 DNA follows: TGTGCCAGCTCACCCCCGGCCGGGACTAACTATGGCTACACCTTC. The full variable domain, in which reference TRBV18 and TRBJ1-2 provide the parts outside the CDR3, is NAGVMQNPRHLVRRRGQEARLRCSPMKGHSHVYWYRQLPEEGLKFMVYLQKENIIDESGMPKERFSAEFPKEGPSILRIQQVVRGDSAAYFCASSPPAGTNYGYTFGSGTRLTVV.

V gene TRBV5-6 combines with J gene TRBJ1-2, with D perhaps matching TRBD1 (6 bases). V was shortened by 5 bases and J by 3 bases, with 14 bases between the two germline ends. CDR3 length equals 14 residues. Looked up from germline, CDR1 is SGHDT and CDR2 is YYEEEE. Here the CDR3 DNA reads TGTGCCAGCAGATACAGGGTATACGACTATGGCTACACCTTC. Its translation is CASRYRVYDYGYTF. The full variable domain, in which reference TRBV5-6 and TRBJ1-2 provide the parts outside the CDR3, is DAGVTQSPTHLIKTRGQQVTLRCSPKSGHDTVSWYQQALGQGPQFIFQYYEEEERQRGNFPDRFSGHQFPNYSSELNVNALLLGDSALYLCASRYRVYDYGYTFGSGTRLTVV.

The chain uses TRBV5-1 and TRBJ2-1; TRBD2 agrees at 8 bases. The germline gives CDR1 SGHRS, CDR2 YFSETQ. J was trimmed by 4 bases and V by 4 bases; bases with no gene match: 19. This CDR3 has 19 residues. CDR3 sequence reads: CASSQGTSDEFPLYNEQFF. CDR3 sequence (DNA): TGCGCCAGCAGCCAGGGGACTAGTGATGAATTTCCACTGTACAATGAGCAGTTCTTC.

The CDR3 sequence: CAISENRDRQETQYF. CDR3 DNA: TGTGCCATCAGTGAGAACCGGGACAGACAAGAGACCCAGTACTTC. V and J are TRBV10-3 and TRBJ2-5, with 7 bases that match TRBD1. CDR1 ENHRY and CDR2 SYGVKD come from the germline V gene. With V trimmed by 2 bases and J by 2 bases, 5 bases remained unmatched. CDR3 length equals 15 residues.

The V and J genes are TRBV6-5 and TRBJ1-2; tentative D call: TRBD1 (6 bases). CDR1 and CDR2 (germline): MNHEY, SVGAGI. Trimming shortened V by 3 bases and J by 4 bases, and 15 bases separated the two germline ends. CDR3 length: 15 amino acids. For the CDR3, the DNA is TGTGCCAGCAGTTATAGGGGGACGTCAACCTATGGCTACACCTTC. Translated: CASSYRGTSTYGYTF.

V gene TRBV19 combines with J gene TRBJ1-5; D call uncertain. The CDR3 consists of 16 residues. Germline V gene lookup returns CDR1 LNHDA and CDR2 SQIVND (reference sequence). V lost 6 bases to trimming and J lost 1 base, with 16 bases between them. CDR3 loop: CASSLKGPLSNQPQHF. CDR3 sequence (DNA): TGTGCCAGTAGCCTAAAAGGGCCACTCAGCAATCAGCCCCAGCATTTT.

The chain recombines TRBV6-6 with TRBJ2-7; a possible D gene is TRBD2 (6 bases). Deletions cut 6 bases from V and 7 bases from J, with 19 bases between. Germline V gene data show CDR1 as MNHNY and CDR2 as SVGAGI (reference sequence). The CDR3 is 14 amino acids. The CDR3 nucleotides read TGTGCCAGCAGGATTACGGCCGGGGGAGGAGAGCAGTACTTC. Translated: CASRITAGGGEQYF.

The CDR3 coding sequence is TGTGCCTGGAACCTCGGACAGGTGAACACTGAAGCTTTCTTT. The encoded protein is CAWNLGQVNTEAFF. The chain joins TRBV30 to TRBJ1-1, with 7 bases matching TRBD1. The CDR3 sequence is 14 residues long. Germline CDR1 and CDR2: GTSNPN and SVGIG (reference sequence). J lost 0 bases, V lost 4 bases, and 5 bases had no gene match.

CDR3 nucleotide sequence: TGTGCCAGCAGCCGGGGGGTAACGAGCTCTGGGGCCAACGTCCTGACTTTC. Its protein product is CASSRGVTSSGANVLTF. The chain recombines TRBV7-6 with TRBJ2-6; 7 bases agree with TRBD2. Per germline, CDR1 SGHVS and CDR2 FNYEAQ. V was pared by 5 bases and J by 0 bases, with 7 bases of the junction left unmatched. The CDR3 consists of 17 residues.

The V and J genes are TRBV6-5 and TRBJ1-1; no firm D call. Deletions cut 6 bases from V and 1 base from J, with 15 bases between. There are 15 residues in the CDR3. Looked up from germline, CDR1 is MNHEY and CDR2 is SVGAGI. CDR3 coding DNA: TGTGCCAGCAGCCCCAGTTTCGACTCGAACACTGAAGCTTTCTTT. This translates into CASSPSFDSNTEAFF.

CDR3 bases: TGTGCCAGCAGCCTCGTGGACGGGGACACTGAAGCTTTCTTT. Translated, it gives CASSLVDGDTEAFF. The V call is TRBV7-9, the J call TRBJ1-1; no clear D gene. The V gene lost 5 bases and the J gene lost 3 bases, with 13 bases spanning the gap. Per germline, CDR1 SEHNR and CDR2 FQNEAQ (reference sequence). CDR3 length: 14 residues.

V and J are TRBV19 and TRBJ2-2; D is ambiguous. CDR1 and CDR2 (germline): LNHDA, SQIVND (reference sequence). There are 14 residues in the CDR3. V shed 2 bases and J shed 0 bases, with 4 bases lying between them. The CDR3 nucleotides are TGTGCCAGTAGTATAATTGCGAACACCGGGGAGCTGTTTTTT. Amino acids: CASSIIANTGELFF.

V is TRBV5-4 and J is TRBJ1-1; D is unclear. The CDR3 spans 15 residues. Germline lookup yields CDR1 SGHNT and CDR2 YYREEE (reference sequence). Between the trimmed V and J ends, which lost 2 bases and 0 bases, there was a span of 11 bases. CDR3 sequence (DNA): TGTGCCAGCAGCTTAAGGGTCCCTTTGAACACTGAAGCTTTCTTT. This gives the protein CASSLRVPLNTEAFF.

This chain connects TRBV19 to TRBJ1-5; TRBD1 might be the D (6 bases). CDR1 and CDR2 (germline): LNHDA, SQIVND (reference sequence). V lost 10 bases and J lost 6, with 13 bases in between. The CDR3 spans 12 residues. The CDR3 protein is CANSGAGQPQHF. Here the CDR3 DNA reads TGTGCCAACTCAGGGGCCGGTCAGCCCCAGCATTTT.